Below, 4 T cell receptor beta chains from the same sample are listed, as sequenced in a study of control samples from healthy donors and cancer patients. The data were produced by immunoSEQ multiplex PCR, yet TCRdb's version contains in-frame clones alone and is incomplete. The profile shows around 13,000 clones, around 94% of them singletons. The source material was PBMCs. Source of these receptors: a man older than 75 with lung cancer.

This chain connects TRBV5-4 to TRBJ2-2, with D perhaps matching TRBD2 (6 bases). The CDR3 consists of 16 residues. CDR1 and CDR2 (germline): SGHNT, YYREEE (reference sequence). Trimming removed 0 bases at V and 6 bases at J, with 15 bases between. The CDR3 protein is CASSLDGRSGAGELFF. For the CDR3, the DNA is TGTGCCAGCAGCTTGGATGGCCGCTCGGGGGCCGGGGAGCTGTTTTTT.

The chain links TRBV5-1 to TRBJ1-1; D gene unclear. Germline V CDR1 and CDR2: SGHRS, YFSETQ. Trimming cost V 3 bases and J 1 base, with 13 bases left between them. The CDR3 has 15 residues. CDR3 region: CASSSGIGRNTEAFF. CDR3 DNA sequence: TGCGCCAGCAGCTCCGGTATAGGGCGGAACACTGAAGCTTTCTTT.

The gene calls are TRBV5-1 and TRBJ1-4, with D perhaps matching TRBD1 (6 bases). Trimming shortened V by 0 bases and J by 8 bases, and 17 bases separated the two germline ends. CDR3 length equals 16 residues. Germline CDR1 reads SGHRS; CDR2 reads YFSETQ. The DNA for the CDR3 is TGCGCCAGCAGCTTGGCGGGGGAGGGGGAGAACGAAAAACTGTTTTTT. Its translation: CASSLAGEGENEKLFF.

V usage is TRBV6-6 and J usage is TRBJ1-1; no reliable D call. Germline lookup yields CDR1 MNHNY and CDR2 SVGAGI (reference sequence). Trimming shortened V by 0 bases and J by 5 bases, and 10 bases separated the two germline ends. The length of the CDR3 is 14 residues. For the CDR3, the DNA is TGTGCCAGCAGTTACTCCGGGAGGGAAACTGAAGCTTTCTTT. Translating gives CASSYSGRETEAFF.